This T cell receptor (beta chain) was profiled in a study of T cell clones after liver transplantation. With 0 bases removed from V and 4 bases from J, the gap between germline ends came to 15 bases. The CDR3 totals 16 residues. The germline V gene encodes CDR1 MNHEY and CDR2 SVGAGI. The method was immunoSEQ multiplex PCR; TCRdb's version includes in-frame clones alone and lacks a portion of them. The sample carries around 100,000 clones, around 84% recorded once. The sequence was obtained from a human patient who received a liver transplant. The T cells may come from the graft donor. Sample: CD4+ T cells from blood, taken approximately 50 months after liver transplant. The chain combines TRBV6-5 with TRBJ1-1; TRBD1 is a possible D gene (5 bases). The CDR3 is CASSYSRKRRGTEAFF. The CDR3 DNA is TGTGCCAGCAGTTACTCTAGGAAGCGAAGGGGCACTGAAGCTTTCTTT.